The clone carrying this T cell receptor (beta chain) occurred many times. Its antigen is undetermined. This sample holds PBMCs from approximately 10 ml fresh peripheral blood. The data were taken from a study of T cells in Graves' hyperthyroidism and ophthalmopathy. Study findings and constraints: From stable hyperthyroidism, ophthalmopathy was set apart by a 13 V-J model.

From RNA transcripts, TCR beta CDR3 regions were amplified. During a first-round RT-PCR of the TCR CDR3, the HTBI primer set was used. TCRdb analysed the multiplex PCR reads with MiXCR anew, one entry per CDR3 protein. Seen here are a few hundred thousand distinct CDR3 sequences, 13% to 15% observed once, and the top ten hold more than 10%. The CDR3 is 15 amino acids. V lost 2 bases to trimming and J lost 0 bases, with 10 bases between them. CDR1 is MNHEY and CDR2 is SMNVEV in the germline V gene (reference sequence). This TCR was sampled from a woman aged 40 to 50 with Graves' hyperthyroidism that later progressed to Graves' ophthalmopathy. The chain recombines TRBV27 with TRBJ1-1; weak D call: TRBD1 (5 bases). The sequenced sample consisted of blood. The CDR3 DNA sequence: TGTGCCAGCAGTTTAGGGGGACGGCTGAACACTGAAGCTTTCTTT. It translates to CASSLGGRLNTEAFF.